This T cell receptor beta chain appears in the sequencing data of a study of blood T cell repertoires in COVID-19. Clones were read by immunoSEQ multiplex PCR, and TCRdb kept only the in-frame ones, dropping some. The table has around 280,000 clones, almost 90% seen once. Only one count was recorded for this clone. The clonotype was recovered from a woman under 30 with acute COVID-19. What was sequenced was PBMCs or T cells enriched from blood (not recorded which).

CDR3 DNA sequence: TGTGCCAGCAGCCTGGGACAGGGGGGCAATGAGCAGTTCTTC. Protein sequence: CASSLGQGGNEQFF. The V and J genes are TRBV11-2 and TRBJ2-1, with 11 bases lining up with TRBD1. V was pared by 5 bases and J by 6 bases, with 3 bases of the junction left unmatched. Germline lookup yields CDR1 SGHAT and CDR2 FQNNGV. This CDR3 has 14 amino acids.